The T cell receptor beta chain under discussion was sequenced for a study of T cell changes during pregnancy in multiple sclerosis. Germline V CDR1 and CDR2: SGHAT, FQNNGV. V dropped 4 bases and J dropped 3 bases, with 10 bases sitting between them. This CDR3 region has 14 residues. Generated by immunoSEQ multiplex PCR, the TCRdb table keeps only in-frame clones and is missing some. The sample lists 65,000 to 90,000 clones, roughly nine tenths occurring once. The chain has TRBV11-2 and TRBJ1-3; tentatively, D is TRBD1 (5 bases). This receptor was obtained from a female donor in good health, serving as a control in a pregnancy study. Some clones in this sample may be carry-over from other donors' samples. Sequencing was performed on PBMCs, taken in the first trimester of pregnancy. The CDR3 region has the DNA TGTGCCAGCAGCTCCGGGGGAGATGGAAACACCATATATTTT. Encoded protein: CASSSGGDGNTIYF.